The present TCR beta chain was sequenced within a study of vaccination and CD4 T cells after COVID-19. Study in general: Control cultures were supplied with a CEFX pool, an HIV-1 Nef pool, or no peptide at all. Findings of the study overall: Median SARS-CoV-2-reactive clonotype numbers rose nonsignificantly, roughly 21 to 38.

From germline, CDR1 is SGHNT and CDR2 YYREEE (reference sequence). The CDR3 runs to 13 residues. Trimming stripped 4 bases from V and 11 bases from J, with 16 bases between. An Oncomine TCR Beta short-read assay was used to sequence the DNA from cultured CD4+ T cells. MiXCR was run by TCRdb on the PCR reads, yielding one entry per CDR3 protein. The data hold fewer than 4,500 distinct CDR3 sequences, with roughly a fifth observed a single time. Specified treatment: roughly 11-day PBMC culture with coronavirus spike peptide pools or control peptides (ViraFEST assay). The culture of two million PBMCs per well included roughly 10 IU/ml IL-2 and roughly 10 ug/ml peptide pools. The table lists this clonotype with a few counts. The antigen remains undetermined.

Sequencing was performed on CD4+ T cells from blood, cultured in vitro. The clonotype comes from a human donor who had recovered from COVID-19. This sequence joins TRBV5-4 and TRBJ1-3; D is undetermined. The CDR3 sequence is CASSLNPGSAIYF. The CDR3 region has the DNA TGTGCCAGCAGCCTGAACCCGGGATCAGCCATATATTTT.